This T cell receptor (beta chain) was sequenced during a study of blood T cell dynamics during melanoma immunotherapy. Sequenced by immunoSEQ multiplex PCR; TCRdb stores in-frame clones only, minus some. The sample has roughly 25,000 clones; roughly 89% are singletons. This CDR3 is 15 amino acids long. Losses at the gene ends were 2 bases for V and 4 bases for J; bases not matched to a gene: 6. Germline V lookup: CDR1 SGHKS, CDR2 YYEKEE (reference sequence). The time point: pre-treatment baseline. The material was blood, obtained from a patient treated with checkpoint blockade. The receptor's source is a human donor with melanoma. The rearrangement joins TRBV5-5 to TRBJ2-1, with 7 bases aligning to TRBD1. CDR3 protein: CASSFAQGFYNEQFF. The CDR3 DNA is TGTGCCAGCAGCTTTGCACAGGGGTTTTACAATGAGCAGTTCTTC.